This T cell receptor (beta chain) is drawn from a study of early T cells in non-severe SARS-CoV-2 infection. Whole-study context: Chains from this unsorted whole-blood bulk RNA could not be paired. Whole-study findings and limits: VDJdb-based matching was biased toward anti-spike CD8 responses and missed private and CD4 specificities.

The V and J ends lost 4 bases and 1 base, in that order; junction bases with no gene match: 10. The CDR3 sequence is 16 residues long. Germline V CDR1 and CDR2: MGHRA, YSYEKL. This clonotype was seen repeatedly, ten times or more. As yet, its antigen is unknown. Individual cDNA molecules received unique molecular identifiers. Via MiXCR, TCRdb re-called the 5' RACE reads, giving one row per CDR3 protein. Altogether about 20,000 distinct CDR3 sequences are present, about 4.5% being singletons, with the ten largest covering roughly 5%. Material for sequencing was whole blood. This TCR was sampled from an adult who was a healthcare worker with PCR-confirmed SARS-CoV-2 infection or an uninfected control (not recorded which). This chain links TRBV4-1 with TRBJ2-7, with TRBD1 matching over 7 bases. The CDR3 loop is CASSPGGVRGSYEQYF. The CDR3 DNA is TGCGCCAGCAGCCCAGGGGGAGTTCGAGGGTCCTACGAGCAGTACTTC.